These 29 T cell receptor beta chains originate from one sample sequenced in a study of early T cells in non-severe SARS-CoV-2 infection. TCRdb analysed the 5' RACE reads with MiXCR anew, one entry per CDR3 protein. There are approximately 67,000 distinct CDR3 sequences in the sample; approximately 8.3% occur only once, and approximately 3% lies in the top ten. Sequenced material: whole blood. Receptors originate from an adult who was a healthcare worker with PCR-confirmed SARS-CoV-2 infection or an uninfected control (not recorded which).

The V gene is TRBV28, the J gene TRBJ2-3; TRBD2 matches 7 bases. This CDR3 is 18 amino acids long. Germline-derived CDR1 and CDR2 are MDHEN and SYDVKM. Trimming cost V 7 bases and J 5 bases; bases outside gene matches: 21. The CDR3 protein is CASIPVPASGSHGDTQYF. In DNA, the CDR3 is TGTGCCAGCATTCCCGTCCCCGCTAGCGGTTCTCACGGAGATACGCAGTATTTT.

This clonotype was counted only a few times. V usage is TRBV6-5 and J usage is TRBJ2-5; 9 bases map to TRBD2. Looked up from germline, CDR1 is MNHEY and CDR2 is SVGAGI. The junction had 8 bases not matched to a gene; V was cut back by 6 bases and J by 3 bases. CDR3 length equals 15 residues. CDR3 DNA: TGTGCCAGCAGCCGGACGGGACTAGCAGAAGAGACCCAGTACTTC. As protein: CASSRTGLAEETQYF.

This rearrangement joins TRBV5-1 to TRBJ2-5; D gene ambiguous. CDR3 length: 13 amino acids. The germline V and J ends were trimmed by 4 bases and 5 bases, with 12 bases remaining between them. From germline, CDR1 is SGHRS and CDR2 YFSETQ. The CDR3 is CASSPDVGETQYF. CDR3 bases: TGCGCCAGCAGCCCAGACGTTGGGGAGACCCAGTACTTC.

This clonotype was seen a handful of times. This chain connects TRBV29-1 to TRBJ2-3; D unclear. CDR3 length equals 16 residues. V lost 5 bases, J lost 0 bases, and 18 bases lay in between. CDR1 and CDR2 from the germline V gene are SQVTM and ANQGSEA. CDR3 region: CSVSGGEASSTDTQYF. Here the CDR3 DNA reads TGCAGCGTTAGTGGTGGAGAGGCCTCTAGCACAGATACGCAGTATTTT.

CDR3 nucleotides: TGTGCCAGTAGAACGGACGGGGACTATGGCTACACCTTC. Residues: CASRTDGDYGYTF. V gene TRBV19 combines with J gene TRBJ1-2; D uncertain. Trimming shortened V by 6 bases and J by 3 bases, and 11 bases separated the two germline ends. CDR1 and CDR2 from the germline V gene are LNHDA and SQIVND (reference sequence). The CDR3 runs to 13 residues.

This clonotype was seen more than once but under ten times. V and J are TRBV12-3 or TRBV12-4 and TRBJ2-7, with 12 bases that match TRBD2. The J segment lost 6 bases and the V segment lost 8 bases, leaving 11 bases of the junction unmatched. The CDR3 extends over 15 amino acids. This chain's CDR3 is CASSTSGSWSREQYF. The DNA for the CDR3 is TGTGCCAGCTCGACTAGCGGGAGCTGGTCGCGCGAGCAGTACTTC.

This clonotype was seen a few times. J is TRBJ2-1 and V is TRBV20-1; the match to TRBD2 covers 10 bases. Germline V CDR1 and CDR2: DFQATT, SNEGSKA (reference sequence). J gave up 0 bases and V 1 base, and 3 bases lay outside the gene matches. This CDR3 spans 16 amino acids. CDR3 nucleotide sequence: TGCAGTGCTAGAGGGGGACTAGCGAGCTCCTACAATGAGCAGTTCTTC. It yields the protein CSARGGLASSYNEQFF.

This clonotype has ten or more counts. V gene TRBV2 combines with J gene TRBJ2-7; no clear D gene. The CDR3 runs to 14 residues. Looked up from germline, CDR1 is SNHLY and CDR2 is FYNNEI. Trimming pared 0 bases from V and 1 base from J, leaving 7 bases between. The CDR3 protein is CASSEAWGSYEQYF. As DNA, the CDR3 is TGTGCCAGCAGTGAAGCGTGGGGATCCTACGAGCAGTACTTC.

The rearrangement uses TRBV5-4 and TRBJ2-1; possibly TRBD2 for D (6 bases). CDR1 and CDR2 (germline): SGHNT, YYREEE (reference sequence). The CDR3 consists of 15 residues. Trimming left V 2 bases short and J 4 bases short, with 13 bases between. Here the CDR3 reads CASSLPGTLYNEQFF. The CDR3, as DNA: TGTGCCAGCAGCTTACCCGGGACTCTATACAATGAGCAGTTCTTC.

The chain combines TRBV12-3 or TRBV12-4 with TRBJ2-7; TRBD1 agrees at 8 bases. This CDR3 comprises 13 residues. After removal of 5 bases from V and 6 bases from J, the junction contained 6 bases not matched to a gene. Written as DNA, the CDR3 is TGTGCCAGCAGTACCGGGACAGGTCCCGAGCAGTACTTC. Translated: CASSTGTGPEQYF.

This clonotype was seen a few times. This chain connects TRBV15 to TRBJ1-3; TRBD1 matches at 7 bases. The CDR3 is 18 residues long. Germline loops: CDR1 LNHNV, CDR2 YYDKDF (reference sequence). With V trimmed by 3 bases and J by 2 bases, 13 bases remained unmatched. The CDR3: CATSSEIRTGRTGNTIYF. In nucleotides, the CDR3 is TGTGCCACCAGCAGCGAAATTAGGACAGGAAGGACTGGAAACACCATATATTTT.

This clonotype has at least ten counts. This sequence joins TRBV5-5 and TRBJ1-5; D is unresolved. CDR3 length: 15 residues. Trimming cost V 4 bases and J 3 bases, with 14 bases left between them. CDR1 and CDR2 from the germline V gene are SGHKS and YYEKEE (reference sequence). DNA of the CDR3: TGTGCCAGCAGCCTATCATACAGCCTCAATCAGCCCCAGCATTTT. Translating gives CASSLSYSLNQPQHF.

V is TRBV2 and J is TRBJ2-7; D tentatively reads TRBD1 or TRBD2 (6 bases each). Germline V gene data show CDR1 as SNHLY and CDR2 as FYNNEI. V was cut by 9 bases and J by 3 bases, with 21 bases left in between. The CDR3 loop spans 15 amino acids. The CDR3 region has the DNA TGTGCCAGTAAAGGGGGGAGCCCAGGGGACTACGAGCAGTACTTC. This sequence encodes CASKGGSPGDYEQYF.

The J gene is TRBJ1-1, the V gene TRBV29-1, with 9 bases that match TRBD1. CDR1 and CDR2 (germline): SQVTM, ANQGSEA. CDR3 length equals 15 residues. The V gene end was trimmed by 5 bases and the J gene end by 5 bases; junction bases not matched to a gene: 12. The CDR3 nucleotides are TGCAGCGTTATACCGGGACAGGGAGTTGGAACTGAAGCTTTCTTT. It specifies CSVIPGQGVGTEAFF.

This clonotype was seen many times. The chain employs TRBV5-1 and TRBJ2-7, with D possibly matching TRBD1 (6 bases). The V gene lost 4 bases and the J gene lost 5 bases, with 16 bases spanning the gap. The CDR3 has 14 amino acids. Germline V gene sequence: CDR1 SGHRS, CDR2 YFSETQ. This CDR3 is CASSRLDRKDEQYF. Here the CDR3 DNA reads TGCGCCAGCAGCCGCTTAGACAGGAAGGACGAGCAGTACTTC.

This clonotype turned up a few times. The CDR3 sequence: CASSRGGTNTEAFF. In DNA form, the CDR3 reads TGCGCCAGCAGCCGTGGAGGTACGAACACTGAAGCTTTCTTT. The genes are TRBV5-1 and TRBJ1-1; D unclear. Germline values: CDR1 SGHRS, CDR2 YFSETQ. V lost 4 bases and J lost 1, with 11 bases in between. This CDR3 has 14 residues.

This clonotype was counted at least ten times. The chain employs TRBV29-1 and TRBJ2-7, with 8 bases lining up with TRBD1. Germline assignment: CDR1 SQVTM and CDR2 ANQGSEA. The CDR3 is 13 amino acids. V lost 7 bases to trimming and J lost 1 base; unmatched junction nucleotides: 6. For the CDR3, the DNA is TGCAGCGGCACCGGGACAGGTTCCTACGAGCAGTACTTC. It yields the protein CSGTGTGSYEQYF.

A few counts support this clonotype. The rearrangement links TRBV5-5 to TRBJ1-1, with D hard to call. Germline CDR1 reads SGHKS; CDR2 reads YYEKEE (reference sequence). The germline V and J ends were trimmed by 2 bases and 1 base, with 12 bases remaining between them. The CDR3 length is 15 residues. The CDR3 nucleotides are TGTGCCAGCAGCTTTCCCCGGCTACAGAACACTGAAGCTTTCTTT. As protein: CASSFPRLQNTEAFF.

This chain links TRBV6-4 with TRBJ2-4; TRBD2 matches 13 bases. With 7 bases clipped from V and 10 bases from J, the junction kept 10 bases outside the gene matches. The CDR3 runs to 15 residues. Germline-derived CDR1 and CDR2 are MRHNA and SNTAGT. CDR3 residues: CASTMTSGRLGIQYF. CDR3 in DNA: TGTGCCAGCACTATGACTAGCGGGAGGTTGGGTATTCAGTACTTC.

This clonotype came up many times. The chain carries TRBV7-3 and TRBJ2-1, with a weak D call TRBD1 (6 bases). Germline assignment: CDR1 SGHTA and CDR2 FQGTGA. CDR3 length: 14 amino acids. Trimming pared 4 bases from V and 3 bases from J, leaving 10 bases between. CDR3 sequence (DNA): TGTGCCAGCAGCTCTTGGACAGTCTACAATGAGCAGTTCTTC. Protein product: CASSSWTVYNEQFF. Variable domain in full (rest from reference TRBV7-3 and TRBJ2-1): GAGVSQTPSNKVTEKGKYVELRCDPISGHTALYWYRQSLGQGPEFLIYFQGTGAADDSGLPNDRFFAVRPEGSVSTLKIQRTERGDSAVYLCASSSWTVYNEQFFGPGTRLTVL.

The chain's CDR3 is CASSLAVGTSLNTGELFF. The CDR3 DNA sequence: TGCGCCAGCAGCTTGGCCGTGGGGACTAGCTTGAACACCGGGGAGCTGTTTTTT. The chain has TRBV5-1 and TRBJ2-2, with 9 positions matching TRBD2. This CDR3 is 18 amino acids long. Per the germline V gene, CDR1 is SGHRS and CDR2 is YFSETQ. V shed 0 bases, J shed 1 base, and the junction held 7 bases outside the gene matches.

This clonotype was seen ten or more times. V gene TRBV7-2 combines with J gene TRBJ2-7; 9 bases line up with TRBD2. Unmatched junction bases numbered 13, after V lost 3 bases and J lost 7 bases. The CDR3 is 16 amino acids. The germline V gene has CDR1 SGHTA and CDR2 FQGNSA. CDR3: CASSFKAGGREWEQYF. CDR3 bases: TGTGCCAGCAGCTTTAAAGCGGGAGGCCGCGAATGGGAGCAGTACTTC.

The rearrangement uses TRBV29-1 and TRBJ2-2; D could derive from TRBD1 or TRBD2 (5 bases each). The V end lost 5 bases, the J end lost 3 bases, and 16 bases lay between the germline ends. The germline V gene encodes CDR1 SQVTM and CDR2 ANQGSEA. The CDR3 covers 15 residues. The CDR3 DNA follows: TGCAGCGTTAATCCCGGGACGGAATACACCGGGGAGCTGTTTTTT. Its translation is CSVNPGTEYTGELFF.

The chain recombines TRBV6-5 with TRBJ1-6; the D is unclear. V was clipped by 4 bases and J by 5 bases, with 6 bases between them. Germline CDR1 reads MNHEY; CDR2 reads SVGAGI. The CDR3 is 13 amino acids. The CDR3 DNA reads TGTGCCAGCAGTTCGGAGCATAATTCACCCCTCCACTTT. Protein: CASSSEHNSPLHF.

This clonotype was recorded many times. This chain links TRBV12-3 or TRBV12-4 with TRBJ2-1; a weak D match, TRBD2 (6 bases). Between the trimmed V and J ends, which lost 8 bases and 2 bases, there was a span of 13 bases. The CDR3 is 14 amino acids. CDR3 amino acids: CASARDSTYNEQFF. DNA for the CDR3: TGTGCCAGCGCAAGGGACTCCACCTACAATGAGCAGTTCTTC.

Only a few counts were recorded for this clonotype. This sequence joins TRBV6-2 or TRBV6-3 and TRBJ2-6; the D is unclear. The V gene's germline CDR1 is MNHEY and CDR2 SVGEGT. CDR3 size: 17 residues. Trimming shortened V by 5 bases and J by 1 base, and 15 bases separated the two germline ends. The DNA of the CDR3 is TGTGCCAGCAGTCCCGACCCAAATATATCTGGGGCCAACGTCCTGACTTTC. Protein: CASSPDPNISGANVLTF.

The chain carries TRBV7-9 and TRBJ2-5; tentative D call: TRBD2 (5 bases). The germline CDR1 and CDR2 sequences are SEHNR and FQNEAQ (reference sequence). The CDR3 covers 13 residues. Trimming stripped 5 bases from V and 3 bases from J, with 10 bases between. CDR3 coding DNA: TGTGCCAGCAGCCCCTGGACTGAAGAGACCCAGTACTTC. This translates into CASSPWTEETQYF.

In its sample, this clonotype was seen a few times. V and J are TRBV20-1 and TRBJ1-2; 8 nucleotides match TRBD1. V gave up 3 bases and J gave up 1 base; unmatched junction bases: 10. Germline V CDR1 and CDR2: DFQATT, SNEGSKA (reference sequence). The CDR3 spans 16 residues. The CDR3 protein is CSARKDREYFNYGYTF. The CDR3 coding sequence is TGCAGTGCTAGGAAGGACAGGGAATATTTTAACTATGGCTACACCTTC.

At least ten counts were recorded for this clonotype. The chain carries TRBV5-6 and TRBJ2-3; either TRBD1 or TRBD2 may supply D (5 bases each). The V gene's germline CDR1 is SGHDT and CDR2 YYEEEE. The CDR3 contains 13 residues. Deletions cut 0 bases from V and 6 bases from J, with 8 bases between. Here the CDR3 DNA reads TGTGCCAGCAGCTTGGCGGGGCCCGATACGCAGTATTTT. It encodes CASSLAGPDTQYF.